These T cell receptor beta chains were read from a single sample in a study of response to subunit inactivated influenza vaccine. MiXCR, run by TCRdb on the RT-PCR reads, gives a single entry per CDR3 protein. The sample has around 300,000 distinct CDR3 sequences; 22% are singletons. Sequenced material: PBMCs from blood, taken 21 months after vaccination. Receptor source: a man between 50 and 69 years old who received an inactivated influenza vaccine. Each CDR3 is given with its conserved first and last residue. A D gene is named only where the DNA matches it firmly. Size is omitted from some rows. Given values are once, few, many or a class for expanded clones.

CDR3nt: TGCAGCGCCCTCGGGTCGGGGCCCCACGAGCAGTACTTC
CDR3aa: CSALGSGPHEQYF
d_gene: .
j_gene: TRBJ2-7
len: 13
abundance: .
v_gene: TRBV29-1

CDR3nt: TGCAGTGCTAGGGGGGACAGGGTGGAATCACCCCTCCAATTT
CDR3aa: CSARGDRVESPLQF
d_gene: TRBD1
j_gene: TRBJ1-6
len: 14
abundance: .
v_gene: TRBV20-1

CDR3nt: TGTGCCAGCAGTTTTAGTCGGGTCCCCTACGAGCAGTACTTC
CDR3aa: CASSFSRVPYEQYF
d_gene: .
j_gene: TRBJ2-7
len: 14
abundance: .
v_gene: TRBV28

CDR3nt: TGCAGTGCTAGAGGAGGACGGGGGGGCAGTTACAATGAGCAGTTCTTC
CDR3aa: CSARGGRGGSYNEQFF
d_gene: TRBD2
j_gene: TRBJ2-1
len: 16
abundance: few
v_gene: TRBV20-1

CDR3nt: TGTGCCAGCAGTGGGGGACTAGCGGGAGGGAGGTACAATGAGCAGTTCTTC
CDR3aa: CASSGGLAGGRYNEQFF
d_gene: TRBD2
j_gene: TRBJ2-1
len: 17
abundance: few
v_gene: TRBV6-1

CDR3nt: TGTGCCACCAGGACCCGCGGACAGTCCTATGGCTACACCTTC
CDR3aa: CATRTRGQSYGYTF
d_gene: .
j_gene: TRBJ1-2
len: 14
abundance: .
v_gene: TRBV24-1

CDR3nt: TGCGCCAGCAGCCCCGGGACAGGGGGCAAGAACACTGAAGCTTTCTTT
CDR3aa: CASSPGTGGKNTEAFF
d_gene: TRBD1
j_gene: TRBJ1-1
len: 16
abundance: few
v_gene: TRBV5-1

CDR3nt: TGTGCCAGCAGTTACGGACAGGGGCACCAAGAGACCCAGTACTTC
CDR3aa: CASSYGQGHQETQYF
d_gene: TRBD1
j_gene: TRBJ2-5
len: 15
abundance: many
v_gene: TRBV7-9

CDR3nt: TGCGCCAGCAGCTTACAGGGAGAGCAGTACTTC
CDR3aa: CASSLQGEQYF
d_gene: .
j_gene: TRBJ2-7
len: 11
abundance: few
v_gene: TRBV5-1

CDR3nt: TGTGCCAGTAGTGCACCCGGAGGGGACAGGGGGCTGGGGACTGAAGCTTTCTTT
CDR3aa: CASSAPGGDRGLGTEAFF
d_gene: TRBD1
j_gene: TRBJ1-1
len: 18
abundance: few
v_gene: TRBV19

CDR3nt: TGTGCCAGTATCGCGGATGGAGACACCATATATTTT
CDR3aa: CASIADGDTIYF
d_gene: .
j_gene: TRBJ1-3
len: 12
abundance: .
v_gene: TRBV19

CDR3nt: TGTGCCACCCTCGGCGGGAGGGCGGAGGGGGAGACCCAGTACTTC
CDR3aa: CATLGGRAEGETQYF
d_gene: TRBD2
j_gene: TRBJ2-5
len: 15
abundance: .
v_gene: TRBV10-3

CDR3nt: TGCGCCAGCAGCTTGGTTCGGTCCAGGGGGGGTGAGCAGTTCTTC
CDR3aa: CASSLVRSRGGEQFF
d_gene: .
j_gene: TRBJ2-1
len: 15
abundance: .
v_gene: TRBV5-1

CDR3nt: TGTGCCAGCAGTCCATGGGACAGACTGAACTATGGCTACACCTTC
CDR3aa: CASSPWDRLNYGYTF
d_gene: TRBD1
j_gene: TRBJ1-2
len: 15
abundance: many
v_gene: TRBV6-1